Shown below are 31 T cell receptor beta chains from a single sample sequenced in a study of T-cell memory formation after mild COVID-19. TCRdb independently ran MiXCR on the 5' RACE reads; one entry per CDR3 protein. The data contain hundreds of thousands of distinct CDR3 sequences, roughly 17% of them singletons. Sequenced material: PBMCs or a T cell subset sorted from them (not recorded which). The receptors were sampled from an adult woman who had mild COVID-19 (a few samples of this study predate the infection). Cell type and time point are not known.

V usage is TRBV2 and J usage is TRBJ2-1, with 15 nucleotides matching TRBD2. Germline V gives CDR1 SNHLY, CDR2 FYNNEI. The junction had 9 bases not matched to a gene; V was cut back by 6 bases and J by 9 bases. The length of the CDR3 is 16 residues. This chain's CDR3 is CASSDGLAGGQGEQFF. The CDR3 coding sequence is TGTGCCAGCAGCGACGGACTAGCGGGGGGGCAGGGTGAGCAGTTCTTC. The complete variable domain, with remaining parts taken from reference TRBV2 and TRBJ2-1, reads EPEVTQTPSHQVTQMGQEVILRCVPISNHLYFYWYRQILGQKVEFLVSFYNNEISEKSEIFDDQFSVERPDGSNFTLKIRSTKLEDSAMYFCASSDGLAGGQGEQFFGPGTRLTVL.

This clonotype was picked up a small number of times. The chain uses TRBV7-8 and TRBJ2-7, with D unclear. V was shortened by 1 base and J by 1 base, with 8 bases between the two germline ends. The CDR3 is made up of 14 amino acids. Germline values: CDR1 SGHVS, CDR2 FQNEAQ. The CDR3: CASSLGQESYEQYF. DNA of the CDR3: TGTGCCAGCAGCTTAGGCCAGGAATCCTACGAGCAGTACTTC. The variable domain in full, with the rest retrieved from reference TRBV7-8 and TRBJ2-7, is GAGVSQSPRYKVAKRGQDVALRCDPISGHVSLFWYQQALGQGPEFLTYFQNEAQLDKSGLPSDRFFAERPEGSVSTLKIQRTQQEDSAVYLCASSLGQESYEQYFGPGTRLTVT.

The V call is TRBV6-5, the J call TRBJ2-3; 15 bases match TRBD2. The CDR3 runs 15 residues. The ends lost 10 bases at V and 2 bases at J; junction bases unmatched: 4. Per germline, CDR1 MNHEY and CDR2 SVGAGI. CDR3 sequence (DNA): TGTGCCATCCGGACTAGCGGGAGGGCCACAGATACGCAGTATTTT. Encoded protein: CAIRTSGRATDTQYF.

In this sample, this clonotype turned up a few times. The chain carries TRBV12-3 or TRBV12-4 and TRBJ2-1; 9 bases fit TRBD2. The CDR3 contains 15 residues. J gave up 7 bases and V 4 bases, and 8 bases lay outside the gene matches. The CDR3 here is CASSYAGGPGNEQFF. CDR3 DNA sequence: TGTGCCAGCAGTTATGCGGGGGGGCCAGGGAATGAGCAGTTCTTC.

The chain couples TRBV24-1 to TRBJ1-1; 7 nucleotides agree with TRBD1. The CDR3 has 16 residues. After removal of 4 bases from V and 5 bases from J, the junction contained 12 bases not matched to a gene. Germline lookup yields CDR1 KGHDR and CDR2 SFDVKD. The CDR3 DNA reads TGTGCCACCAGTGACTCTGGCAGGGGGATTAATACTGAAGCTTTCTTT. Encoded protein: CATSDSGRGINTEAFF.

V usage is TRBV9 and J usage is TRBJ2-3, with 10 bases lining up with TRBD1. V shed 4 bases and J 4 bases; nucleotides not matched to a gene: 9. Germline CDR1 is SGDLS and CDR2 is YYNGEE. This CDR3 region has 16 residues. Here the CDR3 DNA reads TGTGCCAGCAGCAACGAGAGGGGACAGGGGTCAGATACGCAGTATTTT. Translation gives CASSNERGQGSDTQYF.

This clonotype was recorded many times. The chain carries TRBV7-6 and TRBJ2-3; 8 bases line up with TRBD1. This CDR3 has 16 amino acids. Germline V gene lookup returns CDR1 SGHVS and CDR2 FNYEAQ. J gave up 4 bases and V 5 bases, and 11 bases lay outside the gene matches. This CDR3 reads CASSPQAGGYADTQYF. The CDR3 nucleotides are TGTGCCAGCAGCCCTCAAGCAGGGGGCTACGCAGATACGCAGTATTTT. The entire variable domain, with the rest obtained from reference TRBV7-6 and TRBJ2-3, is as follows: GAGVSQSPRYKVTKRGQDVALRCDPISGHVSLYWYRQALGQGPEFLTYFNYEAQQDKSGLPNDRFSAERPEGSISTLTIQRTEQRDSAMYRCASSPQAGGYADTQYFGPGTRLTVL.

The chain has TRBV29-1 and TRBJ2-5, with D hard to call. This CDR3 spans 12 amino acids. CDR1 SQVTM and CDR2 ANQGSEA come from the germline V gene. V lost 3 bases to trimming and J lost 0 bases, with 5 bases between them. CDR3 nucleotide sequence: TGCAGCGTTGAGTTAGACCAAGAGACCCAGTACTTC. As protein: CSVELDQETQYF. Filled out from reference TRBV29-1 and TRBJ2-5, the complete variable domain reads SAVISQKPSRDICQRGTSLTIQCQVDSQVTMMFWYRQQPGQSLTLIATANQGSEATYESGFVIDKFPISRPNLTFSTLTVSNMSPEDSSIYLCSVELDQETQYFGPGTRLLVL.

This clonotype was counted only a few times. V usage is TRBV19 and J usage is TRBJ2-1; no clear D. CDR1 is LNHDA, CDR2 SQIVND, per germline (reference sequence). Trimming removed 8 bases from V and 6 bases from J, with 8 bases in between. There are 11 residues in the CDR3. The chain's CDR3 is CASWNGNEQFF. The CDR3 nucleotides are TGTGCCAGTTGGAACGGCAATGAGCAGTTCTTC.

This chain joins TRBV7-3 and TRBJ1-1, with no clear D. V shed 5 bases and J shed 3 bases, with 10 bases lying between them. Germline V gene sequence: CDR1 SGHTA, CDR2 FQGTGA. The CDR3 is made up of 13 amino acids. The CDR3 spells CASSDRIDTEAFF. The CDR3 coding sequence is TGTGCCAGCAGCGACCGAATCGACACTGAAGCTTTCTTT.

This clonotype has only a few counts. The chain is built from TRBV7-9 and TRBJ2-7; D may be TRBD1 (6 bases). Germline lookup yields CDR1 SEHNR and CDR2 FQNEAQ (reference sequence). CDR3 length equals 15 residues. The germline V and J ends were trimmed by 4 bases and 0 bases, with 13 bases remaining between them. The CDR3 region is CASSSEGVSSYEQYF. DNA of the CDR3: TGTGCCAGCAGCTCCGAGGGGGTGAGCTCCTACGAGCAGTACTTC.

This clonotype appeared a few times. The chain combines TRBV7-9 with TRBJ2-5; D gene ambiguous. The ends were cut back, 1 base at V and 5 bases at J, with 14 bases in the middle. The CDR3 has 15 amino acids. The germline gives CDR1 SEHNR, CDR2 FQNEAQ (reference sequence). DNA of the CDR3: TGTGCCAGCAGCTTAGTAGGACCGGAAAGGGAGACCCAGTACTTC. It is translated as CASSLVGPERETQYF.

This clonotype was picked up many times. The V and J genes are TRBV10-2 and TRBJ1-2, with TRBD1 identical over 10 bases. There are 15 residues in the CDR3. Per the germline V gene, CDR1 is WSHSY and CDR2 is SAAADI. V shed 4 bases and J 4 bases; nucleotides not matched to a gene: 6. The DNA of the CDR3 is TGCGCCAGCAGTGCAGACAGGGGGCGAGGCTATGGCTACACCTTC. It specifies CASSADRGRGYGYTF.

This sequence joins TRBV20-1 and TRBJ2-1; the match to TRBD1 covers 7 bases. Germline assignment: CDR1 DFQATT and CDR2 SNEGSKA (reference sequence). The CDR3 has 14 amino acids. V shed 3 bases and J 3 bases; nucleotides not matched to a gene: 5. The DNA of the CDR3 is TGCAGTGCTAGCAGGGACAGCCTCTACAATGAGCAGTTCTTC. Protein product: CSASRDSLYNEQFF.

Comments on this clonotype: At one end the junction does not follow the germline gene, possibly because of a read error. The chain carries TRBV27 and TRBJ2-5; 11 bases align to TRBD2. The CDR3 covers 15 residues. The germline gives CDR1 MNHEY, CDR2 SMNVEV (reference sequence). The DNA of the CDR3 is TGTGCCAGCAATTTAGCGGGGGGGCCGGAAGAGACCCAGTACTTC. Protein product: CASNLAGGPEETQYF.

This clonotype was recorded a few times. The J gene is TRBJ2-1, the V gene TRBV12-3 or TRBV12-4, with 13 bases aligning to TRBD2. The length of the CDR3 is 15 residues. The junction had 5 bases not matched to a gene; V was cut back by 6 bases and J by 6 bases. The chain's CDR3 is CASRVTSGRTNEQFF. In DNA, the CDR3 is TGTGCCAGCAGGGTGACTAGCGGGAGGACCAATGAGCAGTTCTTC.

The rearrangement uses TRBV11-3 and TRBJ1-1, with TRBD1 as a possible D gene (5 bases). Between the trimmed V and J ends, which lost 2 bases and 8 bases, there was a span of 9 bases. The CDR3 consists of 12 residues. Per the germline V gene, CDR1 is SGHNT and CDR2 is YENEEA. The CDR3 bases are TGTGCCAGCAGCTTAACCCGGACAGAAGCTTTCTTT. It specifies CASSLTRTEAFF.

This clonotype was seen ten or more times. A junction end diverges from the germline sequence, so it may reflect a read error. The chain employs TRBV5-1 and TRBJ1-5, with 9 bases that match TRBD1. CDR1 SGHRS and CDR2 YFSETQ come from the germline V gene. CDR3 length equals 14 residues. CDR3 in DNA: TGTGCCAGCAGCTTGGGGACAGGGAATCAGCCCCAGCATTTT. The encoded protein is CASSLGTGNQPQHF. The variable domain in full, with the rest retrieved from reference TRBV5-1 and TRBJ1-5, is KAGVTQTPRYLIKTRGQQVTLSCSPISGHRSVSWYQQTPGQGLQFLFEYFSETQRNKGNFPGRFSGRQFSNSRSEMNVSTLELGDSALYLCASSLGTGNQPQHFGDGTRLSIL.

This chain uses TRBV2 with TRBJ1-5; D is uncertain. Deletions cut 4 bases from V and 5 bases from J, with 12 bases between. The CDR3 has 14 residues. The germline CDR1 and CDR2 sequences are SNHLY and FYNNEI. The CDR3 loop reads CASSAHEDHQPQHF. CDR3 bases: TGTGCCAGCAGTGCCCATGAGGACCATCAGCCCCAGCATTTT.

This clonotype was detected a few times. The chain has TRBV7-8 and TRBJ2-7, with unresolved D. The CDR3 is 13 amino acids. Trimming cost V 1 base and J 7 bases, with 11 bases left between them. Germline lookup yields CDR1 SGHVS and CDR2 FQNEAQ. The CDR3 nucleotides read TGTGCCAGCAGCTTAGTAGAGATGGCTGAGCAGTACTTC. It yields the protein CASSLVEMAEQYF. The full variable domain, its missing parts supplied by reference TRBV7-8 and TRBJ2-7, is GAGVSQSPRYKVAKRGQDVALRCDPISGHVSLFWYQQALGQGPEFLTYFQNEAQLDKSGLPSDRFFAERPEGSVSTLKIQRTQQEDSAVYLCASSLVEMAEQYFGPGTRLTVT.

The V and J genes are TRBV11-1 and TRBJ2-1; unclear D gene. Trimming pared 3 bases from V and 0 bases from J, leaving 6 bases between. This CDR3 has 14 amino acids. Germline V CDR1 and CDR2: SGHAT, FQDESV (reference sequence). The CDR3 bases are TGTGCCAGCAGCTTTGGCCTCTCCTACAATGAGCAGTTCTTC. Protein: CASSFGLSYNEQFF. Looking up the rest from reference TRBV11-1 and TRBJ2-1 gives the full variable domain: EAEVAQSPRYKITEKSQAVAFWCDPISGHATLYWYRQILGQGPELLVQFQDESVVDDSQLPKDRFSAERLKGVDSTLKIQPAELGDSAMYLCASSFGLSYNEQFFGPGTRLTVL.

CDR3 coding DNA: TGTGCCAGCCGCAATCCCCTCGGGCTAGCGGAAAACATTCAGTACTTC. Translating it yields CASRNPLGLAENIQYF. The chain links TRBV7-2 to TRBJ2-4; 7 bases are a match to TRBD2. This CDR3 has 16 amino acids. The V and J ends lost 8 bases and 5 bases, in that order; junction bases with no gene match: 15. Germline V gene lookup returns CDR1 SGHTA and CDR2 FQGNSA. Full variable domain (remainder filled in from reference TRBV7-2 and TRBJ2-4): GAGVSQSPSNKVTEKGKDVELRCDPISGHTALYWYRQSLGQGLEFLIYFQGNSAPDKSGLPSDRFSAERTGGSVSTLTIQRTQQEDSAVYLCASRNPLGLAENIQYFGAGTRLSVL.

In its sample, this clonotype was seen a few times. V is TRBV7-8 and J is TRBJ1-2; 9 bases line up with TRBD1. V was pared by 5 bases and J by 0 bases, with 7 bases of the junction left unmatched. This CDR3 comprises 16 residues. Germline assignment: CDR1 SGHVS and CDR2 FQNEAQ. DNA of the CDR3: TGTGCCAGCAGCATTCCCGGGACAGGGCCTAACTATGGCTACACCTTC. Its translation is CASSIPGTGPNYGYTF.

This clonotype has a handful of counts. This CDR3 reads CSVMAAEHGQYF. Here the CDR3 DNA reads TGCAGCGTAATGGCGGCGGAACACGGGCAGTACTTC. The rearrangement links TRBV29-1 to TRBJ2-7; no definite D call. V shed 6 bases and J shed 9 bases, with 18 bases lying between them. CDR1 is SQVTM, CDR2 ANQGSEA, per germline. This CDR3 contains 12 residues.

This clonotype was observed many times. This rearrangement joins TRBV5-1 to TRBJ2-1; 8 bases are a match to TRBD1. The CDR3 spans 14 residues. V lost 4 bases and J lost 4; bases outside the gene matches: 4. Germline CDR1 SGHRS, CDR2 YFSETQ. CDR3 loop: CASSLGQGYNEQFF. CDR3 DNA: TGCGCCAGCAGCCTTGGACAGGGATACAATGAGCAGTTCTTC.

This clonotype has more than one count but fewer than ten. This chain links TRBV28 with TRBJ1-2; weak D call: TRBD1 (5 bases). CDR3 length: 14 residues. Trimming stripped 7 bases from V and 5 bases from J, with 17 bases between. Germline V lookup: CDR1 MDHEN, CDR2 SYDVKM. CDR3 coding DNA: TGTGCCAGCACCTCCCACGGTCAGGGATATGGCTACACCTTC. As protein: CASTSHGQGYGYTF.

V is TRBV14 and J is TRBJ1-1; 7 positions agree with TRBD1. Germline CDR1 is SGHDN and CDR2 is FVKESK. Trimming took 1 base from V and 2 from J; bases not matched to a gene: 13. CDR3 length: 18 amino acids. The CDR3 reads CASSQGKGATELNTEAFF. The CDR3 coding sequence is TGTGCCAGCAGCCAAGGGAAGGGGGCAACAGAACTAAACACTGAAGCTTTCTTT.

The chain employs TRBV5-1 and TRBJ2-1; TRBD2 matches 7 bases. Germline CDR1 is SGHRS and CDR2 is YFSETQ. Trimming took 4 bases from V and 2 from J; bases not matched to a gene: 9. This CDR3 region has 16 residues. The CDR3 loop is CASSAWKAGTYNEQFF. The CDR3 DNA reads TGCGCCAGCAGCGCCTGGAAAGCGGGAACCTACAATGAGCAGTTCTTC.

The V gene is TRBV7-9, the J gene TRBJ2-1; D may match TRBD1 or TRBD2 (6 bases each). The CDR3 sequence is 16 residues long. With 4 bases removed from V and 2 bases from J, the gap between germline ends came to 15 bases. Germline assignment: CDR1 SEHNR and CDR2 FQNEAQ (reference sequence). The CDR3 here is CASSSTRGPPYNEQFF. The CDR3 DNA follows: TGTGCCAGCAGCTCGACCCGGGGGCCTCCCTACAATGAGCAGTTCTTC.

In this sample, this clonotype turned up a few times. The chain uses TRBV7-2 and TRBJ2-7, with TRBD2 matching 16 bases. The trim removed 5 bases at V and 5 bases at J, leaving 9 bases unmatched. This CDR3 is 17 amino acids long. Germline V gene lookup returns CDR1 SGHTA and CDR2 FQGNSA. The CDR3 is CASSPGTSGGAIHEQYF. The CDR3 nucleotides are TGTGCCAGCAGCCCGGGGACTAGCGGGGGGGCTATCCACGAGCAGTACTTC. Full variable domain (missing parts from reference TRBV7-2 and TRBJ2-7): GAGVSQSPSNKVTEKGKDVELRCDPISGHTALYWYRQSLGQGLEFLIYFQGNSAPDKSGLPSDRFSAERTGGSVSTLTIQRTQQEDSAVYLCASSPGTSGGAIHEQYFGPGTRLTVT.

This clonotype was observed a handful of times. CDR3 bases: TGTGCCAGCAGCTTGGGAGCCACTTACAATGAGCAGTTCTTC. As protein: CASSLGATYNEQFF. The rearrangement joins TRBV7-2 to TRBJ2-1, with D maybe TRBD2 (5 bases). There are 14 residues in the CDR3. CDR1 and CDR2 (germline): SGHTA, FQGNSA. Trimming left V 3 bases short and J 4 bases short, with 10 bases between.